This TCR beta chain was profiled in a study of T cells in localized non-small cell lung cancer. General study points: A median roughly 57 of the top 100 tumor clones appeared in adjacent lung. Sequencing was limited to one tumor region, leaving the possibility of heterogeneity open. Tumor trailed uninvolved adjacent lung in T cell clonality, which peaked there. Longer overall survival associated with higher blood T cell density; shorter survival with higher adjacent-lung clonality.

Germline values: CDR1 SGHRS, CDR2 YFSETQ. Deletions cut 1 base from V and 6 bases from J, with 8 bases between. The CDR3 runs 13 residues. Points on this clone: Its antigen is unidentified.

Measured with immunoSEQ multiplex PCR; TCRdb has only the in-frame clones, and not every one. The table lists around 130,000 clones, around 92% of them singletons. This specimen consisted of peripheral blood, obtained before any cancer treatment. The sequence derives from a female donor at least 60 years old with stage I lung adenocarcinoma. V and J are TRBV5-1 and TRBJ1-5; D uncertain. In DNA form, the CDR3 reads TGCGCCAGCAGCTTGACTTCGGGTCAGCCCCAGCATTTT. Translation: CASSLTSGQPQHF.